This TCR beta chain was captured by sequencing in a study of beta chain features in type 1 diabetes. The study's findings and limits: Shorter TCRB CDR3s, moderately but significantly so, marked every one of the four CD4+ subsets in Type 1 diabetes patients.

As every portion of the isolated RNA was reverse transcribed, the sequencing read expressed TCRB transcripts. Profiling relied on immunoSEQ multiplex PCR, and the TCRdb table lists in-frame clones only, not all of them. The sample lists some 140,000 clones; approximately 10% were seen once. Germline V gene lookup returns CDR1 SNHLY and CDR2 FYNNEI. V lost 6 bases to trimming and J lost 9 bases; unmatched junction nucleotides: 9. The CDR3 contains 14 residues. This clone came up a few times. Antigen specificity is unknown. Sequencing used central memory CD4+ T cells from blood. This clonotype was obtained from a man aged 30 to 39 with type 1 diabetes. The chain has TRBV2 and TRBJ2-1, with TRBD1 identical over 9 bases. The CDR3 sequence: CASRRDRDYSEQFF. CDR3 in DNA: TGTGCCAGCAGAAGGGACAGGGATTATAGTGAGCAGTTCTTC.